This T cell receptor beta chain was observed in a study of blood T cell repertoires in COVID-19. Turning to the study itself: Samples representing acute and convalescent COVID-19 were sourced from the United States, Italy and Spain. T cells, B-cell-depleted T cells, or PBMCs supplied cDNA or gDNA.

In the authors' workflow: Amplification with reference gene primers provided the estimates of nucleated cell counts. Sequencing used immunoSEQ multiplex PCR; TCRdb keeps in-frame clones, though not all of them. For V, J and clone size, that table is used; D and trimming come from the DNA. Of about 260,000 clones in the sample, 86% are singletons; the top ten hold approximately 9.4%. V shed 3 bases and J 13 bases; nucleotides not matched to a gene: 7. Germline CDR1 and CDR2: LGHNA and YSLEER. CDR3 length equals 14 residues. This clonotype was obtained from a man aged 40-50 years who had recovered from COVID-19. The specimen was peripheral blood. The V call is TRBV4-3, the J call TRBJ2-1; 12 bases align to TRBD2. The CDR3 is CASSHGTSGYHQFF. Written as DNA, the CDR3 is TGCGCCAGCAGCCACGGGACTAGCGGGTATCATCAGTTCTTC.